The clone carrying this T cell receptor beta chain was seen a handful of times. What was sequenced were expressed TCRB transcripts, since all of the isolated RNA had been reverse transcribed. Assay used: immunoSEQ multiplex PCR; TCRdb lists only in-frame clones, some missing. Of about 470,000 clones in the sample, 25% to 35% were seen once. This sample is drawn from a study of beta chain features in type 1 diabetes. The V and J ends lost 7 bases and 5 bases, in that order; junction bases with no gene match: 9. Germline V gene lookup returns CDR1 SQVTM and CDR2 ANQGSEA. This CDR3 has 14 amino acids. The chain has TRBV29-1 and TRBJ2-1, with TRBD1 matching 9 bases. Specimen: naive CD4+ T cells from blood. The clonotype comes from a man between 18 and 29 years old in good health. The chain's CDR3 is CSGAGTGSDNEQFF. The CDR3 DNA sequence: TGCAGCGGCGCCGGGACAGGGTCTGACAATGAGCAGTTCTTC.